Listed here are 14 T cell receptor beta chains from one sample, sequenced in a study of beta chain features in type 1 diabetes. Investigators reverse transcribed all isolated RNA, so they sequenced expressed TCRB transcripts. Profiling relied on immunoSEQ multiplex PCR, and the TCRdb table lists in-frame clones only, not all of them. Found here are 120,000 to 150,000 clones, 10% of them singletons; the top ten hold roughly 1.3%. The specimen sequenced was naive CD4+ T cells from blood. The origin of the receptors is a man aged 18 to 30 in good health.

This clone was counted a few times. CDR3 loop: CAWSVGEETQYF. CDR3 DNA sequence: TGTGCCTGGAGTGTAGGGGAAGAGACCCAGTACTTC. The chain has TRBV30 and TRBJ2-5, with D perhaps matching TRBD1 (5 bases). Trimming removed 0 bases at V and 3 bases at J, with 5 bases between. Per the germline V gene, CDR1 is GTSNPN and CDR2 is SVGIG (reference sequence). There are 12 residues in the CDR3.

The V call is TRBV7-9, the J call TRBJ1-4; 8 bases fit TRBD1. Germline values: CDR1 SEHNR, CDR2 FQNEAQ (reference sequence). The V segment lost 1 base and the J segment 7 bases; nucleotides outside the gene matches: 2. This CDR3 is built from 14 residues. CDR3 nucleotide sequence: TGTGCCAGCAGCTTAGACAGGGGGAGTGAAAAACTGTTTTTT. Translation: CASSLDRGSEKLFF.

This chain joins TRBV6-5 and TRBJ1-5; D is ambiguous. V gave up 6 bases and J gave up 6 bases, with 15 bases separating them. Germline V gene lookup returns CDR1 MNHEY and CDR2 SVGAGI. CDR3 size: 14 residues. The CDR3 DNA sequence: TGTGCCAGCAGCAACACCGACGGGAGTCAGCCCCAGCATTTT. It specifies CASSNTDGSQPQHF.

The chain recombines TRBV6-6 with TRBJ1-1, with 7 bases identical to TRBD1. The CDR3 runs 14 residues. The germline gives CDR1 MNHNY, CDR2 SVGAGI (reference sequence). V shed 7 bases and J 0 bases; nucleotides not matched to a gene: 5. The CDR3 loop is CASNKGQMNTEAFF. DNA of the CDR3: TGTGCCAGCAATAAGGGACAGATGAACACTGAAGCTTTCTTT.

This clone was seen a few times. The chain is built from TRBV27 and TRBJ1-6; 8 bases line up with TRBD1. Germline CDR1 MNHEY, CDR2 SMNVEV (reference sequence). The CDR3 loop spans 14 amino acids. V shed 3 bases and J 8 bases; nucleotides not matched to a gene: 3. CDR3 region: CASSFPDRDSPLHF. DNA of the CDR3: TGTGCCAGCAGTTTCCCGGACAGGGATTCACCCCTCCACTTT.

V and J are TRBV15 and TRBJ2-1, with 11 bases aligning to TRBD1. This CDR3 comprises 15 residues. The junction had 4 bases not matched to a gene; V was cut back by 5 bases and J by 4 bases. Per the germline V gene, CDR1 is LNHNV and CDR2 is YYDKDF (reference sequence). In DNA, the CDR3 is TGTGCCACCAGCTTAGGACAGGGGGCATACAATGAGCAGTTCTTC. This codes for CATSLGQGAYNEQFF.

In this sample, this clone turned up a few times. The junction differs from germline at one of its ends, possibly a read error. CDR3 amino acids: CASSLGPGGKQPQHF. CDR3 DNA: TGTGCCAGCAGCTTGGGGCCAGGGGGCAAACAGCCCCAGCATTTT. This chain joins TRBV5-6 and TRBJ1-5, with 8 nucleotides matching TRBD1. The CDR3 is 15 amino acids. Germline V gene sequence: CDR1 SGHDT, CDR2 YYEEEE.

This clone was found a few times. The V call is TRBV6-5, the J call TRBJ1-1, with 8 bases identical to TRBD1. CDR1 is MNHEY, CDR2 SVGAGI, per germline. This CDR3 region has 15 residues. V lost 6 bases and J lost 1; bases outside the gene matches: 7. CDR3 coding DNA: TGTGCCAGCAGCAAACTCGGGACAGGGAACACTGAAGCTTTCTTT. Its protein product is CASSKLGTGNTEAFF.

The chain joins TRBV2 to TRBJ2-7, with 9 nucleotides matching TRBD1. CDR3 length: 13 amino acids. Germline CDR1 SNHLY, CDR2 FYNNEI. Trimming at V came to 7 bases and at J to 1 base, leaving 2 bases not matched to a gene. The CDR3 DNA is TGTGCCAGCATGGGACAGGGATCCTACGAGCAGTACTTC. Translating gives CASMGQGSYEQYF.

The chain is built from TRBV9 and TRBJ2-3; the match to TRBD2 covers 7 bases. Germline V gives CDR1 SGDLS, CDR2 YYNGEE. V shed 6 bases and J 1 base; nucleotides not matched to a gene: 2. The CDR3 totals 13 residues. The CDR3 reads CASTAGGTDTQYF. CDR3 DNA: TGTGCCAGCACCGCGGGGGGCACAGATACGCAGTATTTT.

This clone appeared a few times. The chain recombines TRBV2 with TRBJ2-7; TRBD1 matches at 7 bases. This CDR3 has 14 amino acids. From germline, CDR1 is SNHLY and CDR2 FYNNEI. Trimming removed 1 base from V and 4 bases from J; junction bases left unmatched: 4. CDR3 in amino acids: CASSEETGSYEQYF. The CDR3 DNA follows: TGTGCCAGCAGTGAAGAGACAGGGTCGTACGAGCAGTACTTC.

This clone has more than one count but fewer than ten. This sequence joins TRBV5-6 and TRBJ2-1; 10 bases line up with TRBD1. Germline V gives CDR1 SGHDT, CDR2 YYEEEE. CDR3 size: 14 residues. Trimming at V came to 2 bases and at J to 7 bases, leaving 3 bases not matched to a gene. CDR3: CASSFDRGLNEQFF. The CDR3 DNA reads as TGTGCCAGCAGCTTTGACAGGGGGCTGAATGAGCAGTTCTTC.

This clone has a handful of counts. The chain employs TRBV10-3 and TRBJ2-7; 11 bases align to TRBD2. Trimming removed 6 bases from V and 4 bases from J; junction bases left unmatched: 5. This CDR3 has 14 residues. Germline assignment: CDR1 ENHRY and CDR2 SYGVKD. CDR3 bases: TGTGCCATCAGAAAGACTAGCGGGGAATACGAGCAGTACTTC. Amino acid sequence: CAIRKTSGEYEQYF.

This clone was observed a few times. The chain couples TRBV18 to TRBJ2-5; TRBD2 is a possible D gene (5 bases). Trimming shortened V by 1 base and J by 2 bases, and 14 bases separated the two germline ends. This CDR3 region has 16 residues. Per germline, CDR1 KGHSH and CDR2 LQKENI. The CDR3 coding sequence is TGTGCCAGCTCACCACTGGCCCGAGGAGGTCAAGAGACCCAGTACTTC. It encodes CASSPLARGGQETQYF. The full variable domain, in which reference TRBV18 and TRBJ2-5 provide the parts outside the CDR3, is NAGVMQNPRHLVRRRGQEARLRCSPMKGHSHVYWYRQLPEEGLKFMVYLQKENIIDESGMPKERFSAEFPKEGPSILRIQQVVRGDSAAYFCASSPLARGGQETQYFGPGTRLLVL.